This T cell receptor beta chain was captured by sequencing in a study of control samples from healthy donors and cancer patients. There are many counts of this clone. Sequencing used immunoSEQ multiplex PCR; TCRdb keeps in-frame clones, though not all of them. The sample gives about 100,000 clones, roughly 94% of which show up once; 2% to 2.5% is in the top ten. The CDR3 has 15 residues. With 4 bases clipped from V and 5 bases from J, the junction kept 8 bases outside the gene matches. The germline V gene encodes CDR1 SGHDN and CDR2 FVKESK. J is TRBJ2-7 and V is TRBV14; 10 nucleotides align to TRBD1. This TCR was sampled from a woman aged 18-29 years in good health. The sequenced sample was blood. This CDR3 reads CASSRPDRGRDEQYF. The CDR3 DNA sequence: TGTGCCAGCAGCCGTCCCGACAGGGGGCGCGACGAGCAGTACTTC.